This TCR beta chain was sequenced during a study of beta chain features in type 1 diabetes. Study-wide background: Roughly 110,000,000 sorted cells were examined across all samples.

With regard to this clone: Its matching antigen is unknown.

The entirety of the isolated RNA underwent reverse transcription, so expressed TCRB transcripts were sequenced. Sequenced by immunoSEQ multiplex PCR; TCRdb stores in-frame clones only, minus some. The data contain about 150,000 clones, around a tenth of them singletons. Overall study findings and caveats: There was a moderate but significant shortening of TCRB CDR3s in all four CD4+ subsets of Type 1 diabetes patients.

This sequence was found in a man between 18 and 35 years old in good health. Sequenced sample: central memory CD4+ T cells from blood.

This chain's CDR3 is CASSSTGGFSNQPQHF. The CDR3 nucleotides are TGTGCCAGCAGCTCGACAGGGGGCTTTAGCAATCAGCCCCAGCATTTT. This chain uses TRBV5-6 with TRBJ1-5; 10 bases line up with TRBD1. Germline V gene lookup returns CDR1 SGHDT and CDR2 YYEEEE. There are 16 residues in the CDR3. V lost 3 bases, J lost 0 bases, and 3 bases stayed unmatched.